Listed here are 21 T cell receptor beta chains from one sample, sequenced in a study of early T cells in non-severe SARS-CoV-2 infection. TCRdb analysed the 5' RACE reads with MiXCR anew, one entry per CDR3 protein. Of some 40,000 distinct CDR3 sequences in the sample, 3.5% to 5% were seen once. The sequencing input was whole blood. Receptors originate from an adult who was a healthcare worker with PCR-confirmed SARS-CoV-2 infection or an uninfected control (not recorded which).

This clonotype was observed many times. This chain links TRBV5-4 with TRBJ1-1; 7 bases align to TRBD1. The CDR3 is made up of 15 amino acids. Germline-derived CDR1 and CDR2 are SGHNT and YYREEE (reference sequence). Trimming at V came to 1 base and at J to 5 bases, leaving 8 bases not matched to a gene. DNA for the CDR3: TGTGCCAGCAGCTTGAGGGGGCTGGGTGAAACTGAAGCTTTCTTT. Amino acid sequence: CASSLRGLGETEAFF. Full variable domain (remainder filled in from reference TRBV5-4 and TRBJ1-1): ETGVTQSPTHLIKTRGQQVTLRCSSQSGHNTVSWYQQALGQGPQFIFQYYREEENGRGNFPPRFSGLQFPNYSSELNVNALELDDSALYLCASSLRGLGETEAFFGQGTRLTVV.

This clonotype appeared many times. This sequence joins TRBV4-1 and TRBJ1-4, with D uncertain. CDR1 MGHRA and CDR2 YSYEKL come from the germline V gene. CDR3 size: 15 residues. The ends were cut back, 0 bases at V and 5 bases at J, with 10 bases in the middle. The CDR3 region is CASSQERLVNEKLFF. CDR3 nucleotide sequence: TGCGCCAGCAGCCAAGAGCGGTTGGTGAATGAAAAACTGTTTTTT.

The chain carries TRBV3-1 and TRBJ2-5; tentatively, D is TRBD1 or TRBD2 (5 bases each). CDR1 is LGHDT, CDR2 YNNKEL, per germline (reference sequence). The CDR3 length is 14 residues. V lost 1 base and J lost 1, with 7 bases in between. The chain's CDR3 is CASSQGGVQETQYF. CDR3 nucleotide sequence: TGTGCCAGCAGCCAAGGAGGGGTCCAAGAGACCCAGTACTTC.

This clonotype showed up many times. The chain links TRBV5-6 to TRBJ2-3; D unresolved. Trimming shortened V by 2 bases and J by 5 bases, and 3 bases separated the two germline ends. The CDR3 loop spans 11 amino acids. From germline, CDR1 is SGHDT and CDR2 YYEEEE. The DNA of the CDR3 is TGTGCCAGCAGCTTAGGAGATACGCAGTATTTT. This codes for CASSLGDTQYF.

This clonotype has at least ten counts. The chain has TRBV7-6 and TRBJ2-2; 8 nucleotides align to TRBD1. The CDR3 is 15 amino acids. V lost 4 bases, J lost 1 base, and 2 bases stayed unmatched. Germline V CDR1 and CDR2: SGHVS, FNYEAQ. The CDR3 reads CASSYGQGNTGELFF. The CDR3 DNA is TGTGCCAGCAGCTATGGACAGGGGAACACCGGGGAGCTGTTTTTT. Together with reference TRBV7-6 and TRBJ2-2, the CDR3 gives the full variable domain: GAGVSQSPRYKVTKRGQDVALRCDPISGHVSLYWYRQALGQGPEFLTYFNYEAQQDKSGLPNDRFSAERPEGSISTLTIQRTEQRDSAMYRCASSYGQGNTGELFFGEGSRLTVL.

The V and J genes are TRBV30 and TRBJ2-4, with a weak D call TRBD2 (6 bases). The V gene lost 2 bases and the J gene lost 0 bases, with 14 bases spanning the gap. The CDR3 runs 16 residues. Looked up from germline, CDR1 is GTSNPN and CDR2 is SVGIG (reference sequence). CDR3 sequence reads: CAWSYGSGIAKNIQYF. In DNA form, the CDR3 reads TGTGCCTGGAGTTACGGGAGTGGAATAGCCAAAAACATTCAGTACTTC.

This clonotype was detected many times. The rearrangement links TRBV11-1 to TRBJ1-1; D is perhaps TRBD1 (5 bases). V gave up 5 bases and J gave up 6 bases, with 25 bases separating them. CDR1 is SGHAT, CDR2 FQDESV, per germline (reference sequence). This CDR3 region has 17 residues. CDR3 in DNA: TGTGCCAGCAGCCCCCCCCGGGACGCCTTCCAAGGTGCTGAAGCTTTCTTT. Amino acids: CASSPPRDAFQGAEAFF. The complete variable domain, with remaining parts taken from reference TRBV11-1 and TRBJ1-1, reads EAEVAQSPRYKITEKSQAVAFWCDPISGHATLYWYRQILGQGPELLVQFQDESVVDDSQLPKDRFSAERLKGVDSTLKIQPAELGDSAMYLCASSPPRDAFQGAEAFFGQGTRLTVV.

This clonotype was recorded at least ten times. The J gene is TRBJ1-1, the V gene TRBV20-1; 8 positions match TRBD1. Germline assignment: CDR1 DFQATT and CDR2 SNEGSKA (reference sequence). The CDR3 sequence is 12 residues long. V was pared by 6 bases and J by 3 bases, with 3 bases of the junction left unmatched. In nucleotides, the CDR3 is TGCAGTGCCAGGGGGCCGGACACTGAAGCTTTCTTT. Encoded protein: CSARGPDTEAFF.

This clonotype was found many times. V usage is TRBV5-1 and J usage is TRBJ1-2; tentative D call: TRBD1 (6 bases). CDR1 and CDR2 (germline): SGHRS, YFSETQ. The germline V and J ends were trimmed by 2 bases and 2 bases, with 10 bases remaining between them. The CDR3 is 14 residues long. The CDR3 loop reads CASSLGDRNYGYTF. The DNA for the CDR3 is TGCGCCAGCAGCTTAGGAGACAGGAACTATGGCTACACCTTC.

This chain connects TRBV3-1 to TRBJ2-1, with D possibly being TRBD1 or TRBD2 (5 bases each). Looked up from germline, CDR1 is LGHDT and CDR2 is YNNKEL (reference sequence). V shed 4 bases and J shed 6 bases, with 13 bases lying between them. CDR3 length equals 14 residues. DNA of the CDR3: TGTGCCAGCAGCCCGCCCGGGGCACCCAATGAGCAGTTCTTC. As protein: CASSPPGAPNEQFF.

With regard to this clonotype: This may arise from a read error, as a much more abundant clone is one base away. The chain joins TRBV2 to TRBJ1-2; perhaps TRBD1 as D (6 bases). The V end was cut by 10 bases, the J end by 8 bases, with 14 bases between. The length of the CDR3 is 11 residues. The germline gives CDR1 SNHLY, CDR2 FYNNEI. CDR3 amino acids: CANRQVEGYTF. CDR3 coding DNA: TGTGCCAACCGACAGGTCGAAGGCTACACCTTC.

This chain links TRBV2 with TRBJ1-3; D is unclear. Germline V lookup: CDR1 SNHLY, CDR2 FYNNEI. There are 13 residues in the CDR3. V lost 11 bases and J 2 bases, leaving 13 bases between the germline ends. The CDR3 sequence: CAYTGGPGNTIYF. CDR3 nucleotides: TGTGCCTACACTGGAGGTCCTGGAAACACCATATATTTT.

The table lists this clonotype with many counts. Here the CDR3 reads CASSPWAPDTDTQYF. As DNA, the CDR3 is TGTGCCAGTAGTCCGTGGGCGCCGGACACAGATACGCAGTATTTT. The chain couples TRBV19 to TRBJ2-3; D gene ambiguous. This CDR3 is 15 amino acids long. The ends were cut back, 5 bases at V and 2 bases at J, with 14 bases in the middle. CDR1 is LNHDA and CDR2 is SQIVND in the germline V gene (reference sequence). Supplemented by reference TRBV19 and TRBJ2-3, the full variable domain reads DGGITQSPKYLFRKEGQNVTLSCEQNLNHDAMYWYRQDPGQGLRLIYYSQIVNDFQKGDIAEGYSVSREKKESFPLTVTSAQKNPTAFYLCASSPWAPDTDTQYFGPGTRLTVL.

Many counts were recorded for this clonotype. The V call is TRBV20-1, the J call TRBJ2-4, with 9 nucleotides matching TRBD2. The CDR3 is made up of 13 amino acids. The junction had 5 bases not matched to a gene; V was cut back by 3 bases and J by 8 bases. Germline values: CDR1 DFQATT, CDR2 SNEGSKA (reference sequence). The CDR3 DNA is TGCAGTGCTAGGCGGGGGGGCGATGACATTCAGTACTTC. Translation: CSARRGGDDIQYF.

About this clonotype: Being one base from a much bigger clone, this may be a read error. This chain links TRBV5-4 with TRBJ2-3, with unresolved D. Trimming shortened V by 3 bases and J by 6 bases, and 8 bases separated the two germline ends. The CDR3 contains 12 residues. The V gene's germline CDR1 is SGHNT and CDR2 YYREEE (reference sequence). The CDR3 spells CASSSLGDTQYF. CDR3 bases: TGTGCCAGCAGCTCACTGGGGGATACGCAGTATTTT.

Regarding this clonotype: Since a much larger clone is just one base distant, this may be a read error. CDR3 in amino acids: CASNESGPMGNTEAFF. The CDR3 coding sequence is TGCGCCAGCAATGAGTCGGGCCCAATGGGGAACACTGAAGCTTTCTTT. The genes are TRBV10-2 and TRBJ1-1; D remains unclear. This CDR3 spans 16 amino acids. CDR1 is WSHSY, CDR2 SAAADI, per germline.

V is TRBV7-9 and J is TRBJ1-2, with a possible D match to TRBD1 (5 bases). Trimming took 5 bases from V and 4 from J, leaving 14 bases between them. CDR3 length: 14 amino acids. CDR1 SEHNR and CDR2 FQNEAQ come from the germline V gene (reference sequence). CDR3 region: CASSLMTDFYGYTF. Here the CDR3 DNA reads TGTGCCAGCAGCCTGATGACAGATTTCTATGGCTACACCTTC.

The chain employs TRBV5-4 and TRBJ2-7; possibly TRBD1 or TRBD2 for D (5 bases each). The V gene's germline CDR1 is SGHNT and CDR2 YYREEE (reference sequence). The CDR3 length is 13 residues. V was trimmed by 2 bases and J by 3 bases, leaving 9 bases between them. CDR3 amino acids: CASSFPGSYEQYF. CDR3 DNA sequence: TGTGCCAGCAGCTTCCCAGGGAGCTACGAGCAGTACTTC.

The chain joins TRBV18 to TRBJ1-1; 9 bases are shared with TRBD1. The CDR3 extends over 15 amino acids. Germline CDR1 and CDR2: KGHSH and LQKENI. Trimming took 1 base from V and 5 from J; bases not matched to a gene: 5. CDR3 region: CASSPQKGTGTEAFF. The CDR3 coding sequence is TGTGCCAGCTCACCACAAAAAGGGACAGGGACTGAAGCTTTCTTT.

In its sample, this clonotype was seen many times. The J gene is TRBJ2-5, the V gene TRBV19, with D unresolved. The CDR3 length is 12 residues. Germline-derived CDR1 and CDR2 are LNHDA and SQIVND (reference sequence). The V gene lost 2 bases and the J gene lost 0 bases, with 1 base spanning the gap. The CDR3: CASSINQETQYF. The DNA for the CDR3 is TGTGCCAGTAGTATAAACCAAGAGACCCAGTACTTC.

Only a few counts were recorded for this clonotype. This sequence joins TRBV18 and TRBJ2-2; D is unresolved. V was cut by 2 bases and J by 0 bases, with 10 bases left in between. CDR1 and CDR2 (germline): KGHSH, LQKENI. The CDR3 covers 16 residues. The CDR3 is CASSPFTSTNTGELFF. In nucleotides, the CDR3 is TGTGCCAGCTCACCATTTACGTCGACGAACACCGGGGAGCTGTTTTTT.